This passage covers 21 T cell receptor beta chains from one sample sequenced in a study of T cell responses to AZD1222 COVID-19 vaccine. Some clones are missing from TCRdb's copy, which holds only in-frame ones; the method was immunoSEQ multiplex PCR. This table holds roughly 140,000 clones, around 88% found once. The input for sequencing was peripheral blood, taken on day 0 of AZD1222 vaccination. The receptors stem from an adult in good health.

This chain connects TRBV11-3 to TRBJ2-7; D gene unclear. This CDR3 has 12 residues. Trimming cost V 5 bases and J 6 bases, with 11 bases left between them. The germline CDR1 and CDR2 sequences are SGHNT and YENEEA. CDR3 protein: CASSRDSREQYF. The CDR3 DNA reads TGTGCCAGCAGCCGAGATAGCCGCGAGCAGTACTTC.

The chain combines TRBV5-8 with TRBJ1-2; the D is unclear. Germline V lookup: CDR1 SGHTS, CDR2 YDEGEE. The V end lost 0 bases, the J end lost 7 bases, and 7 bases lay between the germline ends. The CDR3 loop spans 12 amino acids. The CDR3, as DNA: TGTGCCAGCAGCTTGGCTCAAGCTGGCTACACCTTC. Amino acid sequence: CASSLAQAGYTF. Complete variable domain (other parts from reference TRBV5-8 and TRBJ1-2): EAGVTQSPTHLIKTRGQQATLRCSPISGHTSVYWYQQALGLGLQFLLWYDEGEERNRGNFPPRFSGRQFPNYSSELNVNALELEDSALYLCASSLAQAGYTFGSGTRLTVV.

CDR3 coding DNA: TGCAGTGCTAGTCAACAGGGATCACCCCTCCACTTT. It yields the protein CSASQQGSPLHF. The chain joins TRBV20-1 to TRBJ1-6; a possible D gene is TRBD1 (6 bases). Germline V lookup: CDR1 DFQATT, CDR2 SNEGSKA (reference sequence). CDR3 length equals 12 residues. Trimming took off 3 bases at V and 10 bases at J, with 10 bases between the two ends.

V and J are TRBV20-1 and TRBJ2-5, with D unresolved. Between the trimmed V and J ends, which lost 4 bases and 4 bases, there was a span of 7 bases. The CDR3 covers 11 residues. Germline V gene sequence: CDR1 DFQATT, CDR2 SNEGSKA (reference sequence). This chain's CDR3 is CSANMGETQYF. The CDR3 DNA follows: TGCAGTGCTAACATGGGAGAGACCCAGTACTTC.

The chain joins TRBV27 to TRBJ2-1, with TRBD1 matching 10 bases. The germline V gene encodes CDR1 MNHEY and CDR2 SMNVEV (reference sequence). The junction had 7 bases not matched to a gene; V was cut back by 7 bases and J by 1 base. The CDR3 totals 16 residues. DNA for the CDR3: TGTGCCAGCAAGATCGGGACAGGGGTTTCCTACAATGAGCAGTTCTTC. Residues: CASKIGTGVSYNEQFF.

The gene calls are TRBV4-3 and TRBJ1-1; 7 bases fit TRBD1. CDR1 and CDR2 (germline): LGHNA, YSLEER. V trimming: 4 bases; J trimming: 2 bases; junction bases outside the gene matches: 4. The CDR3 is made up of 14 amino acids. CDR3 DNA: TGCGCCAGCAGCCCCGGGACAGACAACACTGAAGCTTTCTTT. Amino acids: CASSPGTDNTEAFF.

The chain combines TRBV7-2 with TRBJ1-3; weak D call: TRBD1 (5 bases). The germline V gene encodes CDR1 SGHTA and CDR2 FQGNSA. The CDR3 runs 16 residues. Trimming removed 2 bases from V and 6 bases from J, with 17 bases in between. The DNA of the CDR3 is TGTGCCAGCAGCTTACCCCCGGGACTGGCTGAAAACACCATATATTTT. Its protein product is CASSLPPGLAENTIYF.

CDR3 DNA sequence: TGTGCCAGCAGCCAACAGGTTCGCACTGAAGCTTTCTTT. Amino acids: CASSQQVRTEAFF. V usage is TRBV4-2 and J usage is TRBJ1-1; unclear D gene. V lost 2 bases and J lost 4, with 8 bases in between. Germline V gives CDR1 LGHNA, CDR2 YNFKEQ. The CDR3 contains 13 residues.

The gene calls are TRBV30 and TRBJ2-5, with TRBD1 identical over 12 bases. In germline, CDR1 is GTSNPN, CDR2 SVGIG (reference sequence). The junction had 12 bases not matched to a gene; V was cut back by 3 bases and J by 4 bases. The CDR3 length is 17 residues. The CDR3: CAWSLGTGGPLRETQYF. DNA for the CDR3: TGTGCCTGGAGCTTGGGGACAGGGGGCCCCTTAAGAGAGACCCAGTACTTC.

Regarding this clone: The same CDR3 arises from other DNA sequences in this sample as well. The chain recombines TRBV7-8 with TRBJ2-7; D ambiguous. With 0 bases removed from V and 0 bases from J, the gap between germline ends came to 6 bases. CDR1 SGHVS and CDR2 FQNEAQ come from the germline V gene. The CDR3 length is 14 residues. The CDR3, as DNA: TGTGCCAGCAGCTTAGCCGGTAGCTCCTACGAGCAGTACTTC. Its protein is CASSLAGSSYEQYF. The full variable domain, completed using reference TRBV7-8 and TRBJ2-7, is GAGVSQSPRYKVAKRGQDVALRCDPISGHVSLFWYQQALGQGPEFLTYFQNEAQLDKSGLPSDRFFAERPEGSVSTLKIQRTQQEDSAVYLCASSLAGSSYEQYFGPGTRLTVT.

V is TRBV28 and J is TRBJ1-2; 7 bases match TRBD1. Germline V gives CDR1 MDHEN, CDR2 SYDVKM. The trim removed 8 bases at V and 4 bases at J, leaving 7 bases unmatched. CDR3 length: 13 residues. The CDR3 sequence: CASGAGGTYGYTF. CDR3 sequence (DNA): TGTGCCAGCGGGGCAGGGGGTACCTATGGCTACACCTTC.

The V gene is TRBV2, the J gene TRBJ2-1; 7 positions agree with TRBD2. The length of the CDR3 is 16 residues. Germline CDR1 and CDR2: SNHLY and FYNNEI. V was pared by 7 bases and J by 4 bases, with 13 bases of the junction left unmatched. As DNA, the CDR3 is TGTGCCAGCACCCTTTACAAGAGAGCGGGATACAATGAGCAGTTCTTC. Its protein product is CASTLYKRAGYNEQFF.

The CDR3 bases are TGTGCCAGCAGACTCGGACGGATTGAAGCTTTCTTT. This sequence encodes CASRLGRIEAFF. This rearrangement joins TRBV6-1 to TRBJ1-1; D is uncertain. This CDR3 spans 12 amino acids. V lost 6 bases to trimming and J lost 7 bases, with 12 bases between them. CDR1 MNHNS and CDR2 SASEGT come from the germline V gene.

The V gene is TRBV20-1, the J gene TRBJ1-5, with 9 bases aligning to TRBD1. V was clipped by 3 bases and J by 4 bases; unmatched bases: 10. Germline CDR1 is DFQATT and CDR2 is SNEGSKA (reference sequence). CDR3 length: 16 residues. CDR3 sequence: CSASSPGQGFNQPQHF. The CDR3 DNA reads TGCAGTGCTAGTTCCCCCGGACAGGGGTTTAATCAGCCCCAGCATTTT.

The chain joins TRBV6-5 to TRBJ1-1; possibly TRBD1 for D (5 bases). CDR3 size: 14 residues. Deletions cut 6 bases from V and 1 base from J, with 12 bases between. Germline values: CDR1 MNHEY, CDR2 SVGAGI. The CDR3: CASRPGRGNTEAFF. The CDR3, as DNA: TGTGCCAGCAGGCCGGGACGGGGGAACACTGAAGCTTTCTTT.

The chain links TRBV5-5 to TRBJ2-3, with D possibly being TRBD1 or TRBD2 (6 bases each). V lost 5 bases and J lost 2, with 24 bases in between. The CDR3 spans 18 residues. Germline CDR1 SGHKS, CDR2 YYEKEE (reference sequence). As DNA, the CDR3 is TGTGCCAGCAGTCCCCTCGGCGGGACATTTACAAACACAGATACGCAGTATTTT. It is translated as CASSPLGGTFTNTDTQYF.

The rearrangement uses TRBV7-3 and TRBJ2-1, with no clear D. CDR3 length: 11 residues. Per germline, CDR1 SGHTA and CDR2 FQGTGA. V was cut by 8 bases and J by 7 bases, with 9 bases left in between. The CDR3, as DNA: TGTGCCAGCGGCTCCCTTAATGAGCAGTTCTTC. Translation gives CASGSLNEQFF.

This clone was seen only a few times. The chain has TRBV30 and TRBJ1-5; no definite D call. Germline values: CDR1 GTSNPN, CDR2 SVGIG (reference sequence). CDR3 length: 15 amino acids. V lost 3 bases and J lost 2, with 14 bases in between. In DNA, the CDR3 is TGTGCCTGGAGCTTGGAGGGATTCGGCAATCAGCCCCAGCATTTT. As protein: CAWSLEGFGNQPQHF.

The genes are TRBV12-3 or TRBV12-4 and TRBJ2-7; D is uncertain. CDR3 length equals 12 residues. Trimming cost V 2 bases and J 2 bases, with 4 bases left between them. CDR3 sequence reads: CASSLKAYEQYF. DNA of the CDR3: TGTGCCAGCAGTTTAAAGGCCTACGAGCAGTACTTC.

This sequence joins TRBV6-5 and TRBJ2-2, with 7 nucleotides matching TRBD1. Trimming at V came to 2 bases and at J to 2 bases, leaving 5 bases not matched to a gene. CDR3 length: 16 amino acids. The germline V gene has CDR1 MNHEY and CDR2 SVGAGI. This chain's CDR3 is CASSYPRGLNTGELFF. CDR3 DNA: TGTGCCAGCAGTTACCCGAGGGGGCTTAACACCGGGGAGCTGTTTTTT.

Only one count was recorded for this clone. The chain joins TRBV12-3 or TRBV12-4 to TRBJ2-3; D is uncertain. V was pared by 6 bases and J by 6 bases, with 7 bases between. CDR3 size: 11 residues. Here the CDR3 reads CASRYSDTQYF. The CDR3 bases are TGTGCCAGCAGATACTCCGATACGCAGTATTTT.